This T cell receptor beta chain came from a study of response to subunit inactivated influenza vaccine. TCRdb reprocessed the RT-PCR reads via MiXCR and lists one record per CDR3 protein. The repertoire consists of some 600,000 distinct CDR3 sequences, with around 13% occurring once and the leading ten covering around 7.6%. Germline loops: CDR1 SGHRS, CDR2 YFSETQ. This CDR3 region has 13 residues. The V gene lost 4 bases and the J gene lost 3 bases, with 11 bases spanning the gap. This clonotype turned up a few times. As yet, its antigen is unknown. Study-wide results and caveats: With each seasonal influenza vaccination, the authors suggested, few new T cells are recruited.

The sequence was obtained from a man between 45 and 60 years old who received an inactivated influenza vaccine. The chain joins TRBV5-1 to TRBJ2-7, with D perhaps matching TRBD2 (5 bases). This sample comprised PBMCs from blood, obtained approximately 15 days before vaccination. This chain's CDR3 is CASSDPGGYEQYF. CDR3 bases: TGCGCCAGCAGCGATCCCGGAGGCTACGAGCAGTACTTC.